The 23 T cell receptor beta chains listed next were all sequenced from one sample in a study of T cells after yellow fever vaccination. TCRdb used MiXCR to reprocess the 5' RACE reads, holding one entry per CDR3 protein. Of 200,000 to 300,000 distinct CDR3 sequences listed, approximately 6.3% are singletons. The sample in question was CD4+ T cells sorted from PBMCs, obtained on the day of the yellow fever booster vaccination. Receptors originate from a man between 25 and 39 years old who received the YFV17D yellow fever vaccine.

This clonotype was observed many times. The chain has TRBV7-2 and TRBJ2-5; either TRBD1 or TRBD2 may fit D (6 bases each). Germline V gene sequence: CDR1 SGHTA, CDR2 FQGNSA. The CDR3 has 16 residues. V was pared by 5 bases and J by 4 bases, with 20 bases between. Written as DNA, the CDR3 is TGTGCCAGCAGCCGCCGCTGGGGGCGGGATGGAGAGACCCAGTACTTC. As protein: CASSRRWGRDGETQYF.

The genes are TRBV5-6 and TRBJ1-2, with unresolved D. Germline V CDR1 and CDR2: SGHDT, YYEEEE. Trimming stripped 4 bases from V and 2 bases from J, with 9 bases between. This CDR3 region has 13 residues. The CDR3 DNA reads TGTGCCAGCAGCCCGATGCAGAACTATGGCTACACCTTC. It yields the protein CASSPMQNYGYTF.

Regarding this clonotype: Relative to the germline gene, one junction end is altered; a read error may explain this. The J gene is TRBJ1-6, the V gene TRBV3-1; D perhaps matches TRBD1 (5 bases). CDR3 size: 16 residues. CDR1 and CDR2 from the germline V gene are LGHDT and YNNKEL (reference sequence). The CDR3 loop reads CVSSQGPGTTNSPLHF. CDR3 bases: TGTGTCAGCAGCCAAGGTCCCGGGACGACGAATTCACCCCTCCACTTT.

The table lists this clonotype with many counts. The chain carries TRBV10-2 and TRBJ2-5; 7 nucleotides match TRBD2. There are 14 residues in the CDR3. CDR1 and CDR2 from the germline V gene are WSHSY and SAAADI. The ends lost 6 bases at V and 3 bases at J; junction bases unmatched: 7. The CDR3 loop reads CASRELAEKETQYF. CDR3 DNA: TGCGCCAGCAGGGAGCTAGCGGAAAAAGAGACCCAGTACTTC.

This clonotype came up many times. Here the CDR3 reads CASSLLVKTSGTDTQYF. The CDR3 DNA sequence: TGTGCCAGCAGCCTGCTCGTGAAAACTAGCGGCACAGATACGCAGTATTTT. The chain combines TRBV5-6 with TRBJ2-3, with TRBD2 matching over 7 bases. The CDR3 loop spans 17 amino acids. Germline V gene lookup returns CDR1 SGHDT and CDR2 YYEEEE. Unmatched junction bases numbered 12, after V lost 4 bases and J lost 1 base.

The sample holds a few counts of this clonotype. J is TRBJ2-7 and V is TRBV20-1, with 10 bases lining up with TRBD1. V shed 0 bases and J 4 bases; nucleotides not matched to a gene: 6. The germline V gene encodes CDR1 DFQATT and CDR2 SNEGSKA (reference sequence). This CDR3 region has 15 residues. This CDR3 is CSAREWDRGTYEQYF. The CDR3, as DNA: TGCAGTGCTAGAGAATGGGACAGGGGTACGTACGAGCAGTACTTC.

This clonotype has at least ten counts. This chain links TRBV5-1 with TRBJ2-3; D may be TRBD1 (6 bases). The germline CDR1 and CDR2 sequences are SGHRS and YFSETQ. The CDR3 length is 14 residues. Trimming shortened V by 3 bases and J by 2 bases, and 10 bases separated the two germline ends. The CDR3: CASSSGQTTDTQYF. The CDR3 nucleotides are TGCGCCAGCAGCTCGGGACAAACCACAGATACGCAGTATTTT.

CDR3 coding DNA: TGTGCCAGCAGCTGGAGGACAGGTCACAATGAGCAGTTCTTC. Amino acid sequence: CASSWRTGHNEQFF. V gene TRBV5-6 combines with J gene TRBJ2-1; 7 positions agree with TRBD1. CDR1 and CDR2 from the germline V gene are SGHDT and YYEEEE. The CDR3 is 14 amino acids. Trimming cost V 3 bases and J 5 bases; bases outside gene matches: 5.

This clonotype has a handful of counts. The chain employs TRBV27 and TRBJ2-1; 9 nucleotides match TRBD1. With V trimmed by 2 bases and J by 5 bases, 10 bases remained unmatched. The CDR3 has 17 amino acids. The germline V gene has CDR1 MNHEY and CDR2 SMNVEV (reference sequence). CDR3 protein: CASSLGTGTPGHNEQFF. In nucleotides, the CDR3 is TGTGCCAGCAGTTTAGGGACAGGGACTCCGGGACACAATGAGCAGTTCTTC.

This clonotype has a count of ten or more. The chain employs TRBV19 and TRBJ2-2; no definite D call. Germline V lookup: CDR1 LNHDA, CDR2 SQIVND (reference sequence). The CDR3 contains 11 residues. Trimming removed 9 bases from V and 6 bases from J, with 8 bases in between. In nucleotides, the CDR3 is TGTGCCAGCTCAAAACCCGGGGAGCTGTTTTTT. It specifies CASSKPGELFF.

This clonotype has at least ten counts. The gene calls are TRBV13 and TRBJ2-7; D is perhaps TRBD1 (6 bases). Looked up from germline, CDR1 is PRHDT and CDR2 is FYEKMQ (reference sequence). Trimming stripped 5 bases from V and 6 bases from J, with 11 bases between. This CDR3 is built from 12 residues. The CDR3 coding sequence is TGTGCCAGCAGCAAGCGACAGGCCGAGCAGTACTTC. It is translated as CASSKRQAEQYF.

The table lists this clonotype with many counts. The chain combines TRBV5-1 with TRBJ2-1; 8 nucleotides line up with TRBD2. Germline-derived CDR1 and CDR2 are SGHRS and YFSETQ. This CDR3 contains 15 residues. After removal of 0 bases from V and 7 bases from J, the junction contained 6 bases not matched to a gene. For the CDR3, the DNA is TGCGCCAGCAGCTTGGTGGCGGGAGGAACGAATGAGCAGTTCTTC. This encodes CASSLVAGGTNEQFF.

The V and J genes are TRBV21-1 and TRBJ2-4; the table names TRBD1, a call not compared with the DNA. TRBV21-1 is an annotated pseudogene. This CDR3 spans 15 amino acids. The CDR3 coding sequence is TGTGCCAGCAGCCCCCGGACACCTGCCAAAAACATTCAGTACTTC. Its protein is CASSPRTPAKNIQYF.

The rearrangement joins TRBV2 to TRBJ2-2; TRBD2 agrees at 9 bases. Germline V CDR1 and CDR2: SNHLY, FYNNEI. The CDR3 length is 16 residues. V was clipped by 3 bases and J by 0 bases; unmatched bases: 2. The CDR3 DNA sequence: TGTGCCAGCAGTGATGCGGGAGGGTCGAACACCGGGGAGCTGTTTTTT. It yields the protein CASSDAGGSNTGELFF.

This clonotype was observed a few times. V is TRBV7-3 and J is TRBJ2-6; D ambiguous. The V end lost 0 bases, the J end lost 0 bases, and 6 bases lay between the germline ends. The germline gives CDR1 SGHTA, CDR2 FQGTGA. The CDR3 is 16 amino acids. In nucleotides, the CDR3 is TGTGCCAGCAGCTTAACTTGGGGCTCTGGGGCCAACGTCCTGACTTTC. Its translation is CASSLTWGSGANVLTF. Complete variable domain (other parts from reference TRBV7-3 and TRBJ2-6): GAGVSQTPSNKVTEKGKYVELRCDPISGHTALYWYRQSLGQGPEFLIYFQGTGAADDSGLPNDRFFAVRPEGSVSTLKIQRTERGDSAVYLCASSLTWGSGANVLTFGAGSRLTVL.

This chain connects TRBV10-1 to TRBJ2-7, with a possible D match to TRBD2 (6 bases). Germline loops: CDR1 WNHNN, CDR2 SYGVQD (reference sequence). The CDR3 has 20 amino acids. Trimming took 2 bases from V and 3 from J, leaving 29 bases between them. The CDR3 DNA reads TGCGCCAGCAGTGAGCCCCTTAATCGTGTATGGGGGGTCCAGCGCTACGAGCAGTACTTC. This sequence encodes CASSEPLNRVWGVQRYEQYF.

V and J are TRBV20-1 and TRBJ2-5; the match to TRBD1 covers 7 bases. The CDR3 is 13 residues long. After removal of 5 bases from V and 1 base from J, the junction contained 4 bases not matched to a gene. The V gene's germline CDR1 is DFQATT and CDR2 SNEGSKA (reference sequence). This chain's CDR3 is CSASGQTQETQYF. In nucleotides, the CDR3 is TGCAGTGCTTCGGGACAGACCCAAGAGACCCAGTACTTC.

This clonotype showed up many times. This chain connects TRBV27 to TRBJ2-7; tentatively, D is TRBD1 or TRBD2 (6 bases each). CDR1 is MNHEY and CDR2 is SMNVEV in the germline V gene (reference sequence). CDR3 length: 14 amino acids. Trimming removed 11 bases at V and 0 bases at J, with 17 bases between. The DNA of the CDR3 is TGTGCCTCCCGTGGGGGGCAGAGCTCCTACGAGCAGTACTTC. Encoded protein: CASRGGQSSYEQYF.

This sequence joins TRBV7-6 and TRBJ2-7; 10 bases agree with TRBD2. The CDR3 has 15 amino acids. Trimming took 5 bases from V and 6 from J; bases not matched to a gene: 10. CDR1 and CDR2 (germline): SGHVS, FNYEAQ. CDR3 loop: CASSLLLGLASEQYF. The CDR3 DNA is TGTGCCAGCAGCCTACTGCTGGGACTAGCGAGCGAGCAGTACTTC.

The genes are TRBV20-1 and TRBJ2-5, with TRBD2 identical over 12 bases. The CDR3 spans 14 residues. Germline V gene lookup returns CDR1 DFQATT and CDR2 SNEGSKA (reference sequence). The J segment lost 3 bases and the V segment lost 2 bases, leaving 1 base of the junction unmatched. In DNA, the CDR3 is TGCAGTGCTAGACGGACTAGCGGGAAAGAGACCCAGTACTTC. It is translated as CSARRTSGKETQYF.

This sequence joins TRBV28 and TRBJ2-5, with unresolved D. Germline V lookup: CDR1 MDHEN, CDR2 SYDVKM. CDR3 size: 12 residues. Trimming pared 6 bases from V and 5 bases from J, leaving 10 bases between. CDR3 residues: CASSTPQETQYF. The CDR3 nucleotides read TGTGCCAGCAGCACCCCCCAGGAGACCCAGTACTTC.

This clonotype has a count of ten or more. This sequence joins TRBV6-1 and TRBJ2-5; a weak D match, TRBD2 (5 bases). CDR3 length: 14 residues. V dropped 7 bases and J dropped 4 bases, with 16 bases sitting between them. Germline values: CDR1 MNHNS, CDR2 SASEGT. The CDR3 DNA reads TGTGCCAGCACTCCGAAGCGGTGGGGAGAGACCCAGTACTTC. Translated: CASTPKRWGETQYF.

This clonotype showed up many times. V and J are TRBV7-2 and TRBJ2-5; D possibly uses TRBD1 or TRBD2 (5 bases each). There are 14 residues in the CDR3. CDR1 and CDR2 from the germline V gene are SGHTA and FQGNSA. Trimming removed 3 bases from V and 5 bases from J, with 13 bases in between. Written as DNA, the CDR3 is TGTGCCAGCAGCTTGTTCCGGGACCGGGAGACCCAGTACTTC. It translates to CASSLFRDRETQYF. The whole variable domain, filled in from reference TRBV7-2 and TRBJ2-5, reads GAGVSQSPSNKVTEKGKDVELRCDPISGHTALYWYRQSLGQGLEFLIYFQGNSAPDKSGLPSDRFSAERTGGSVSTLTIQRTQQEDSAVYLCASSLFRDRETQYFGPGTRLLVL.